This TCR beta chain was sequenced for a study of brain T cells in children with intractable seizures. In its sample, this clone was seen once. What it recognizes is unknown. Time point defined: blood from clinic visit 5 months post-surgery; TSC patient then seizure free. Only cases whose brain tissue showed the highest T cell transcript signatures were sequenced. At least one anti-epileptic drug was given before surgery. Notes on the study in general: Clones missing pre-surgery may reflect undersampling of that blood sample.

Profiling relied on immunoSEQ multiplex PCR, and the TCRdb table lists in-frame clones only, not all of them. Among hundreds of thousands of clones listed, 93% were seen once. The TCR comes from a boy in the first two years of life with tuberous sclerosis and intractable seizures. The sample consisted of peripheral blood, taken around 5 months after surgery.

The CDR3 DNA reads as TGTGCCAGCAGTTTAAGGAATGAGCAGTTCTTC. Its protein product is CASSLRNEQFF. V is TRBV25-1 and J is TRBJ2-1; D is unclear. This CDR3 spans 11 amino acids. V dropped 5 bases and J dropped 7 bases, with 6 bases sitting between them. Germline V lookup: CDR1 MGHDK, CDR2 SYGVNS.